This T cell receptor beta chain is drawn from a study of resident and recirculating memory T cells in vitiligo. Study-wide points: TCR sequences were not conserved across biopsy sites or patients.

A word on this clone: What it binds is unknown.

Trimming cost V 0 bases and J 2 bases, with 9 bases left between them. CDR1 and CDR2 from the germline V gene are SGHNT and YYREEE (reference sequence). The CDR3 is 14 residues long. Generated by immunoSEQ multiplex PCR, the TCRdb table keeps only in-frame clones and is missing some. The sample has tens of thousands of clones, about 92% seen once. Stability required unchanged lesions during the previous 6 months. Patients who had received treatment within the previous three months were excluded. The source is a male donor with vitiligo. J is TRBJ2-7 and V is TRBV5-4; possible D gene TRBD2, 6 bases. The sample taken for sequencing was blood. CDR3 nucleotides: TGTGCCAGCAGCTTGGAAGCGGGCCCCTACGAGCAGTACTTC. Translating it yields CASSLEAGPYEQYF.